The 25 T cell receptor beta chains below were found in one sample sequenced in a study of early T cells in non-severe SARS-CoV-2 infection. TCRdb reprocessed the 5' RACE reads with MiXCR, giving one entry per CDR3 protein. The table records fewer than 85,000 distinct CDR3 sequences, about 11% of them present only once. Here the sequenced sample was whole blood, taken at baseline. The receptors stem from an adult who was a healthcare worker with PCR-confirmed SARS-CoV-2 infection or an uninfected control (not recorded which).

In this sample, this clonotype turned up many times. The genes are TRBV7-3 and TRBJ2-3; the D gene is possibly TRBD2 (7 bases). The CDR3 is 15 residues long. V lost 3 bases and J lost 0, with 10 bases in between. CDR1 and CDR2 from the germline V gene are SGHTA and FQGTGA. The CDR3 sequence: CASSLGGPSTDTQYF. Here the CDR3 DNA reads TGTGCCAGCAGCTTGGGGGGGCCCAGCACAGATACGCAGTATTTT.

The table lists this clonotype with a few counts. The V gene is TRBV7-6, the J gene TRBJ2-3, with D possibly matching TRBD1 (5 bases). This CDR3 is built from 14 residues. CDR1 and CDR2 from the germline V gene are SGHVS and FNYEAQ. The V end was cut by 5 bases, the J end by 6 bases, with 15 bases between. DNA of the CDR3: TGTGCCAGCAGCGAGGACATGAATCGCGATACGCAGTATTTT. It encodes CASSEDMNRDTQYF.

The table lists this clonotype with many counts. The chain couples TRBV7-3 to TRBJ1-1; possibly TRBD1 for D (5 bases). Germline V gene data show CDR1 as SGHTA and CDR2 as FQGTGA. This CDR3 spans 13 amino acids. V dropped 11 bases and J dropped 5 bases, with 18 bases sitting between them. DNA for the CDR3: TGTGCCTCAACGGAGGGGCGGGATACTGAAGCTTTCTTT. This sequence encodes CASTEGRDTEAFF. The variable domain in full, completed from reference TRBV7-3 and TRBJ1-1, reads GAGVSQTPSNKVTEKGKYVELRCDPISGHTALYWYRQSLGQGPEFLIYFQGTGAADDSGLPNDRFFAVRPEGSVSTLKIQRTERGDSAVYLCASTEGRDTEAFFGQGTRLTVV.

The chain carries TRBV11-2 and TRBJ2-1; weak D call: TRBD2 (5 bases). The CDR3 sequence is 13 residues long. Deletions cut 5 bases from V and 4 bases from J, with 9 bases between. In germline, CDR1 is SGHAT, CDR2 FQNNGV. CDR3: CASSTDFYNEQFF. Written as DNA, the CDR3 is TGTGCCAGCAGCACGGACTTTTACAATGAGCAGTTCTTC.

This clonotype was recorded many times. This chain uses TRBV14 with TRBJ2-7; 9 bases match TRBD2. From germline, CDR1 is SGHDN and CDR2 FVKESK. V trimming: 1 base; J trimming: 7 bases; junction bases outside the gene matches: 8. The CDR3 has 15 residues. The CDR3 DNA sequence: TGTGCCAGCAGCCAAGGCCTGGGACTAGCACGAGAGCAGTACTTC. The encoded protein is CASSQGLGLAREQYF. The full variable domain, rest sourced from reference TRBV14 and TRBJ2-7, is EAGVTQFPSHSVIEKGQTVTLRCDPISGHDNLYWYRRVMGKEIKFLLHFVKESKQDESGMPNNRFLAERTGGTYSTLKVQPAELEDSGVYFCASSQGLGLAREQYFGPGTRLTVT.

This clonotype was recorded a few times. The chain recombines TRBV9 with TRBJ2-3; tentatively, D is TRBD1 (6 bases). The CDR3 covers 13 residues. The V end lost 0 bases, the J end lost 5 bases, and 7 bases lay between the germline ends. Germline V gene data show CDR1 as SGDLS and CDR2 as YYNGEE. The CDR3 bases are TGTGCCAGCAGCGTAGGAGGGGGAGATACGCAGTATTTT. Translating it yields CASSVGGGDTQYF.

The sample holds a few counts of this clonotype. The rearrangement joins TRBV11-3 to TRBJ2-3, with D possibly being TRBD2 (7 bases). V dropped 4 bases and J dropped 3 bases, with 14 bases sitting between them. The CDR3 is 15 amino acids. CDR1 and CDR2 from the germline V gene are SGHNT and YENEEA. The CDR3 sequence: CASSSTGRVTDTQYF. The CDR3 DNA follows: TGTGCCAGCAGCTCAACAGGGAGGGTTACAGATACGCAGTATTTT.

The CDR3 protein is CASSITATNEKLFF. As DNA, the CDR3 is TGTGCCAGTAGTATAACCGCAACTAATGAAAAACTGTTTTTT. The rearrangement joins TRBV19 to TRBJ1-4; D ambiguous. The CDR3 contains 14 residues. The germline gives CDR1 LNHDA, CDR2 SQIVND (reference sequence). V gave up 2 bases and J gave up 0 bases, with 4 bases separating them. Together with reference TRBV19 and TRBJ1-4, the CDR3 gives the full variable domain: DGGITQSPKYLFRKEGQNVTLSCEQNLNHDAMYWYRQDPGQGLRLIYYSQIVNDFQKGDIAEGYSVSREKKESFPLTVTSAQKNPTAFYLCASSITATNEKLFFGSGTQLSVL.

This clonotype showed up just a few times. The chain uses TRBV7-6 and TRBJ2-1; 9 bases map to TRBD1. V lost 5 bases to trimming and J lost 5 bases; unmatched junction nucleotides: 10. Germline V CDR1 and CDR2: SGHVS, FNYEAQ. CDR3 size: 16 residues. The chain's CDR3 is CASSRPDRGFHNEQFF. The CDR3, as DNA: TGTGCCAGCAGCCGACCGGACAGGGGTTTCCACAATGAGCAGTTCTTC.

The chain is built from TRBV12-3 or TRBV12-4 and TRBJ2-1, with D hard to call. There are 15 residues in the CDR3. Trimming left V 5 bases short and J 0 bases short, with 11 bases between. CDR3 DNA: TGTGCCAGCAGTGGAAGGATGAGCTCCTACAATGAGCAGTTCTTC. This codes for CASSGRMSSYNEQFF.

The chain recombines TRBV6-1 with TRBJ2-5, with 9 nucleotides matching TRBD1. V lost 11 bases and J lost 4; bases outside the gene matches: 14. The CDR3 consists of 15 residues. From germline, CDR1 is MNHNS and CDR2 SASEGT. In DNA form, the CDR3 reads TGTGCCTCCCGTGGGACAGGGTATTCGGGAGAGACCCAGTACTTC. Protein: CASRGTGYSGETQYF.

The chain joins TRBV13 to TRBJ1-6; D is perhaps TRBD1 (5 bases). The CDR3 covers 14 residues. Germline V gene lookup returns CDR1 PRHDT and CDR2 FYEKMQ (reference sequence). V lost 3 bases to trimming and J lost 8 bases, with 11 bases between them. Here the CDR3 reads CASSFLLGDSPLHF. The CDR3 DNA is TGTGCCAGCAGCTTTTTACTGGGGGATTCACCCCTCCACTTT.

This clonotype was observed a few times. The rearrangement links TRBV6-5 to TRBJ1-5; 8 bases align to TRBD1. Germline loops: CDR1 MNHEY, CDR2 SVGAGI. This CDR3 region has 15 residues. Unmatched junction bases numbered 9, after V lost 5 bases and J lost 6 bases. CDR3 coding DNA: TGTGCCAGCAGTCGAGACAGGGGCAGCGGTCAGCCCCAGCATTTT. Translation gives CASSRDRGSGQPQHF.

This clonotype was picked up a small number of times. This chain joins TRBV11-2 and TRBJ1-6; TRBD1 matches at 9 bases. This CDR3 spans 14 amino acids. Germline lookup yields CDR1 SGHAT and CDR2 FQNNGV. After removal of 8 bases from V and 7 bases from J, the junction contained 6 bases not matched to a gene. This CDR3 is CASGWDRANSPLHF. In nucleotides, the CDR3 is TGTGCCAGCGGCTGGGACAGGGCCAATTCACCCCTCCACTTT.

The chain combines TRBV4-1 with TRBJ1-2; 8 bases fit TRBD1. The trim removed 3 bases at V and 0 bases at J, leaving 0 bases unmatched. The V gene's germline CDR1 is MGHRA and CDR2 YSYEKL. The CDR3 contains 14 residues. The CDR3 spells CASSQGQANYGYTF. CDR3 nucleotide sequence: TGCGCCAGCAGCCAGGGACAGGCTAACTATGGCTACACCTTC.

At least ten counts were recorded for this clonotype. The rearrangement joins TRBV6-5 to TRBJ2-5, with D possibly TRBD2 on 6 matching bases. V was clipped by 4 bases and J by 9 bases, with 18 bases between them. The germline gives CDR1 MNHEY, CDR2 SVGAGI. This CDR3 spans 14 amino acids. The CDR3 sequence is CASSFPGAKRPQYF. The CDR3, as DNA: TGTGCCAGCAGTTTTCCGGGAGCCAAGAGACCCCAGTACTTC.

In its sample, this clonotype was seen a few times. CDR3 coding DNA: TGCGCCAGCAGCCTCGCAGCGGCAGCTAACTATGGCTACACCTTC. It encodes CASSLAAAANYGYTF. The V gene is TRBV4-1, the J gene TRBJ1-2; D remains unclear. The CDR3 is made up of 15 amino acids. Germline-derived CDR1 and CDR2 are MGHRA and YSYEKL. Trimming cost V 4 bases and J 0 bases, with 12 bases left between them.

This clonotype was picked up many times. The chain is built from TRBV7-6 and TRBJ2-7, with unresolved D. Germline assignment: CDR1 SGHVS and CDR2 FNYEAQ. This CDR3 is 13 amino acids long. Deletions cut 5 bases from V and 2 bases from J, with 10 bases between. The CDR3 reads CASSPRITYEQYF. DNA for the CDR3: TGTGCCAGCAGCCCTAGGATCACCTACGAGCAGTACTTC.

The table lists this clonotype with a few counts. In DNA form, the CDR3 reads TGTGCCAGCAGGACTAGGACAGGCCGGGGCTCGGAAGCTTTCTTT. Translating gives CASRTRTGRGSEAFF. The gene calls are TRBV6-5 and TRBJ1-1; 7 bases fit TRBD1. The V gene's germline CDR1 is MNHEY and CDR2 SVGAGI. Unmatched junction bases numbered 15, after V lost 6 bases and J lost 8 bases. This CDR3 comprises 15 residues.

This clonotype was detected a few times. Compared with germline, one end of the junction differs, possibly owing to a read error. CDR3 DNA: TGCAGTGCCAGAGGCCTAGCGGGGGGGCCGATCGAGACCCAGTACTTC. Translation gives CSARGLAGGPIETQYF. The chain couples TRBV20-1 to TRBJ2-5, with 12 bases fitting TRBD2. Germline V CDR1 and CDR2: DFQATT, SNEGSKA (reference sequence). This CDR3 is built from 16 residues.

This clonotype has just a few counts. The gene calls are TRBV29-1 and TRBJ1-1; D is unresolved. V was clipped by 5 bases and J by 8 bases, with 12 bases between them. Per the germline V gene, CDR1 is SQVTM and CDR2 is ANQGSEA. The CDR3 is 11 residues long. The CDR3 sequence is CSVQVHLEAFF. Written as DNA, the CDR3 is TGCAGCGTTCAAGTCCACCTAGAAGCTTTCTTT.

This clonotype was counted only a few times. The chain is built from TRBV6-2 or TRBV6-3 and TRBJ2-7; D is ambiguous. The V gene lost 4 bases and the J gene lost 2 bases, with 15 bases spanning the gap. Germline V CDR1 and CDR2: MNHEY, SVGEGT. The CDR3 contains 15 residues. The CDR3: CASSFSVKSTYEQYF. CDR3 in DNA: TGTGCCAGCAGTTTCTCGGTAAAATCCACCTACGAGCAGTACTTC.

This clonotype was detected a few times. The chain joins TRBV12-5 to TRBJ2-1, with TRBD1 identical over 8 bases. V shed 7 bases and J 2 bases; nucleotides not matched to a gene: 4. Germline V gene lookup returns CDR1 LGHNT and CDR2 FRNRAP. This CDR3 comprises 14 residues. The CDR3 region has the DNA TGTGCTAGTGTTCCGGGACAGGCCTACAATGAGCAGTTCTTC. Its translation: CASVPGQAYNEQFF.

The CDR3 bases are TGCAGTGCTAGAGTACCACAGGCGAACACTGAAGCTTTCTTT. Protein sequence: CSARVPQANTEAFF. The V gene is TRBV20-1, the J gene TRBJ1-1; a weak D match, TRBD1 (5 bases). The CDR3 is 14 residues long. Germline lookup yields CDR1 DFQATT and CDR2 SNEGSKA (reference sequence). Trimming left V 1 base short and J 1 base short, with 10 bases between.

The chain has TRBV7-6 and TRBJ2-3; 9 nucleotides match TRBD2. Germline assignment: CDR1 SGHVS and CDR2 FNYEAQ. With 2 bases clipped from V and 6 bases from J, the junction kept 9 bases outside the gene matches. The length of the CDR3 is 16 residues. DNA for the CDR3: TGTGCCAGCAGCTTACGGGTGCGGGGGGGCGCCGATACGCAGTATTTT. Amino acid sequence: CASSLRVRGGADTQYF.